These T cell receptor beta chains were read from a single sample in a study of T cells after yellow fever vaccination. Using its own MiXCR run on the 5' RACE reads, TCRdb lists one record per CDR3 protein. The sample lists hundreds of thousands of distinct CDR3 sequences; roughly 14% were seen once. Source: PBMCs, taken on the day of the yellow fever booster vaccination. These TCRs come from a man aged 25 to 40 who received the YFV17D yellow fever vaccine. CDR3s include the opening cysteine and the closing phenylalanine or tryptophan. Fields, in order: J gene, clone size, V gene, D gene, CDR3 DNA, CDR3 protein. D genes are given only for firm matches. Rows give clone size only sometimes, using once, few, many, or a class for an expanded clone.

J: TRBJ2-3
size: few
V: TRBV3-1
D: TRBD2
DNA: TGTGCCAGCAGCCAGACTAGCGGGGGGGGCACAGATACGCAGTATTTT
CDR3: CASSQTSGGGTDTQYF

J: TRBJ2-7
size: NA
V: TRBV7-2
D: TRBD2
DNA: TGTGCCAGCAGCTTCGGAGGGAGGGCGGGAGAGCAGTACTTC
CDR3: CASSFGGRAGEQYF

J: TRBJ2-2
size: NA
V: TRBV10-3
D: TRBD2
DNA: TGTGCCGCACTAGCGGTCCCGAACACCGGGGAGCTGTTTTTT
CDR3: CAALAVPNTGELFF

J: TRBJ2-3
size: NA
V: TRBV7-2
D: TRBD2
DNA: TGTGCCAGCAGCGCACCCTTACTAGCGGGGGGGGGCTATTTT
CDR3: CASSAPLLAGGGYF

J: TRBJ1-5
size: NA
V: TRBV5-6
D: TRBD1
DNA: TGTGCCAGCAGTCGGACAGGGGACAATCAGCCCCAGCATTTT
CDR3: CASSRTGDNQPQHF

J: TRBJ2-7
size: NA
V: TRBV6-1
D: TRBD2
DNA: TGTGCCAGCACACTAAGGCTAGCGGACTACGAGCAGTACTTC
CDR3: CASTLRLADYEQYF

J: TRBJ2-7
size: few
V: TRBV23-1
D: NA
DNA: TGCGCCAGTGGCGGTATTGCTGTCTACGAGCAGTACTTC
CDR3: CASGGIAVYEQYF

J: TRBJ2-3
size: many
V: TRBV7-2
D: NA
DNA: TGTGCCAGCAGCGCTACGGGTCTGAGCACAGATACGCAGTATTTT
CDR3: CASSATGLSTDTQYF

J: TRBJ2-3
size: few
V: TRBV10-1
D: TRBD2
DNA: TGCGCCAGCAGTGGGGCAAAGGATCAGGGCGGCGAGCGGGAGATGGTCCATACGCAGTATTTT
CDR3: CASSGAKDQGGEREMVHTQYF

J: TRBJ1-5
size: few
V: TRBV20-1
D: NA
DNA: TGCAGTGGTATGGACACGTTCAATCAGCCCCAGCATTTT
CDR3: CSGMDTFNQPQHF

J: TRBJ2-2
size: few
V: TRBV9
D: NA
DNA: TGTGCCAGCAGCGACACCGCCGGCTCAGAGGTGAACACCGGGGAGCTGTTTTTT
CDR3: CASSDTAGSEVNTGELFF

J: TRBJ1-1
size: few
V: TRBV28
D: NA
DNA: TGTGCCAGCAGCCAAACTCCAACGGGGAACACTGAAGCTTTCTTT
CDR3: CASSQTPTGNTEAFF

J: TRBJ1-3
size: few
V: TRBV5-5
D: NA
DNA: TGTGCCAGCAGCTTGGGTCACAGGCTCTCTGGAAACACCATATATTTT
CDR3: CASSLGHRLSGNTIYF

J: TRBJ2-7
size: few
V: TRBV27
D: NA
DNA: TGTGCCAGCAGCCGTATGGATTCGCAGCAGTACTTC
CDR3: CASSRMDSQQYF

J: TRBJ2-2
size: NA
V: TRBV7-2
D: NA
DNA: TGTGCCAGCAGCTTACAACAGGGAGTCGGGGAGCTGTTTTTT
CDR3: CASSLQQGVGELFF

J: TRBJ2-5
size: many
V: TRBV19
D: NA
DNA: TGTGCCAGTAGTATGCGGCAGGAGCCCACGGCCCAGTACTTC
CDR3: CASSMRQEPTAQYF

J: TRBJ2-7
size: once
V: TRBV21-1
D: NA
DNA: TGTGCCAGGACGCTTACGGCAGGAGAGCAGTACTTC
CDR3: CARTLTAGEQYF

J: TRBJ2-1
size: NA
V: TRBV19
D: TRBD2
DNA: TGTGCCAGTAGTTTACGACTAGCGGGACTCTACAATGAGCAGTTCTTC
CDR3: CASSLRLAGLYNEQFF

J: TRBJ2-7
size: few
V: TRBV28
D: NA
DNA: TGTGCCAGCAGTTTTCACCCAGCGGGCGCCTTAGGCGAGCAGTACTTC
CDR3: CASSFHPAGALGEQYF

J: TRBJ2-5
size: NA
V: TRBV5-1
D: NA
DNA: TGCGCCAGCAGCTTGTTAACTCCAGGGGAGACCCAGTACTTC
CDR3: CASSLLTPGETQYF

J: TRBJ2-1
size: NA
V: TRBV6-7
D: NA
DNA: TGTGCCGTGCGAGCCCCCGCCTACAATGAGCAGTTCTTC
CDR3: CAVRAPAYNEQFF

J: TRBJ2-3
size: NA
V: TRBV18
D: NA
DNA: TGTGCCAGCTCACCACCCACGGTTAGGGTGTGGGATACGCAGTATTTT
CDR3: CASSPPTVRVWDTQYF

J: TRBJ2-1
size: NA
V: TRBV5-1
D: TRBD2
DNA: TGCGCCAGCAGGACTAGCGGTACGTTAGGCCATGAGCAGTTCTTC
CDR3: CASRTSGTLGHEQFF

J: TRBJ2-2
size: NA
V: TRBV19
D: TRBD1
DNA: TGTGCCACACAGGGGAACTTGAACACCGGGGAGCTGTTTTTT
CDR3: CATQGNLNTGELFF

J: TRBJ1-1
size: few
V: TRBV20-1
D: TRBD1
DNA: TGCAGTGCTAGAGGATTACAGGGGTTAACGAACACTGAAGCTTTCTTT
CDR3: CSARGLQGLTNTEAFF

J: TRBJ2-4
size: few
V: TRBV5-8
D: NA
DNA: TGTGCCAGCAGAAACCCCCCAAACATTCAGTACTTC
CDR3: CASRNPPNIQYF

J: TRBJ2-3
size: few
V: TRBV19
D: NA
DNA: TGTGCCAGTAGTATGGGGCTCACAGATACGCAGTATTTT
CDR3: CASSMGLTDTQYF

J: TRBJ2-1
size: NA
V: TRBV20-1
D: TRBD2
DNA: TGCAGTGTTATGGGACTAGCGGGATACAATGAGCAGTTCTTC
CDR3: CSVMGLAGYNEQFF

J: TRBJ1-1
size: few
V: TRBV5-1
D: NA
DNA: TGCGCCAGCAGCGGGGGGGAGATGAACACTGAAGCTTTCTTT
CDR3: CASSGGEMNTEAFF